The rows below give T cell receptor beta chains drawn from one sample of a study of CD8 T cells in ankylosing spondylitis. TCRdb fed the 5' RACE reads into MiXCR, producing one record per CDR3 protein. The sample carries under 150,000 distinct CDR3 sequences, roughly 18% recorded once. The sample taken for sequencing was blood, either unsorted or a sorted T cell fraction (not recorded which). These TCRs come from a male donor with ankylosing spondylitis. Each CDR3 is given with its conserved first and last residue. D genes are given only for firm matches. The size entry is marked missing in some rows and otherwise reads once, few, many or a size class.

TRBJ2-6 | . | few | TRBV15 | CATSKGVSGANVLTF | TGTGCCACCAGCAAAGGGGTATCTGGGGCCAACGTCCTGACTTTC
TRBJ1-4 | . | many | TRBV6-6 | CASSPATEKLFF | TGTGCCAGCAGTCCCGCCACCGAAAAACTGTTTTTT
TRBJ2-1 | TRBD2 | . | TRBV2 | CAIRGLAGGFYNEQFF | TGTGCCATCAGAGGACTAGCGGGAGGGTTCTACAATGAGCAGTTCTTC
TRBJ2-1 | TRBD2 | few | TRBV7-9 | CASSLEAGGYNEQFF | TGTGCCAGCAGCTTAGAGGCGGGAGGCTACAATGAGCAGTTCTTC
TRBJ2-7 | . | few | TRBV5-1 | CASSLASGPTYEQYF | TGCGCCAGCAGCTTGGCCAGCGGGCCGACCTACGAGCAGTACTTC
TRBJ2-3 | . | . | TRBV28 | CASRNGPSDTQYF | TGTGCCAGCAGAAATGGACCCTCAGATACGCAGTATTTT
TRBJ2-3 | . | many | TRBV12-3/TRBV12-4 | CASNSLGEGTDTQYF | TGTGCCAGCAACTCCTTGGGGGAGGGCACAGATACGCAGTATTTT
TRBJ2-1 | TRBD1 | few | TRBV28 | CASSLWQGEWAYNEQFF | TGTGCCAGCAGTTTATGGCAGGGGGAGTGGGCATACAATGAGCAGTTCTTC
TRBJ1-1 | . | few | TRBV12-3/TRBV12-4 | CASKEWENTEAFF | TGTGCCAGCAAGGAATGGGAGAACACTGAAGCTTTCTTT
TRBJ2-1 | . | . | TRBV9 | CASSVAGGPLSYNEQFF | TGTGCCAGCAGCGTAGCCGGAGGCCCATTATCCTACAATGAGCAGTTCTTC
TRBJ2-2 | . | . | TRBV12-3/TRBV12-4 | CASSLVLQPNTGELFF | TGTGCCAGCAGTTTAGTACTACAGCCGAACACCGGGGAGCTGTTTTTT
TRBJ1-3 | . | . | TRBV2 | CASRPPTGGNTIYF | TGTGCCAGCAGACCACCCACGGGGGGAAACACCATATATTTT
TRBJ2-7 | . | few | TRBV5-1 | CASSWTGTPEVSYEQYF | TGCGCCAGCAGCTGGACCGGGACCCCGGAGGTCTCCTACGAGCAGTACTTC
TRBJ2-1 | TRBD1 | few | TRBV12-3/TRBV12-4 | CASSSPGTAHYNEQFF | TGTGCCAGCAGTTCCCCCGGGACAGCTCACTACAATGAGCAGTTCTTC
TRBJ2-7 | . | few | TRBV27 | CASSRTRTESSYEQYF | TGTGCCAGCAGTAGAACCCGGACAGAGAGCTCCTACGAGCAGTACTTC
TRBJ2-1 | . | . | TRBV7-6 | CASSFQLNEQFF | TGTGCCAGCAGCTTTCAGTTGAATGAGCAGTTCTTC
TRBJ2-5 | . | few | TRBV7-9 | CASNPDLMETQYF | TGTGCCAGCAACCCGGACTTAATGGAGACCCAGTACTTC
TRBJ2-1 | . | few | TRBV5-6 | CASSLRVTTAVNEQFF | TGTGCCAGCAGCTTGAGGGTGACTACCGCCGTGAATGAGCAGTTCTTC
TRBJ2-7 | . | . | TRBV28 | CASSSTGEGVGEQYF | TGTGCCAGCAGTTCAACAGGGGAGGGGGTTGGGGAGCAGTACTTC
TRBJ2-6 | . | . | TRBV29-1 | CSVVGGTYSGANVLTF | TGCAGCGTTGTTGGGGGTACCTACTCTGGGGCCAACGTCCTGACTTTC